This entry lists 5 T cell receptor beta chains sequenced from one sample in a study of patients with pleural tuberculosis. TCRdb independently ran MiXCR on the reads; one entry per CDR3 protein. The sample has 45,000 to 60,000 distinct CDR3 sequences, around 7% seen once. Receptors were obtained from a human donor with pleural tuberculosis.

This clonotype was detected only a few times. The rearrangement joins TRBV19 to TRBJ2-1, with 12 positions matching TRBD2. The CDR3 spans 16 residues. J gave up 4 bases and V 3 bases, and 4 bases lay outside the gene matches. CDR1 and CDR2 (germline): LNHDA, SQIVND (reference sequence). CDR3 loop: CASSIGLAGGYNEQFF. The CDR3 bases are TGTGCCAGTAGTATCGGTCTAGCGGGAGGGTACAATGAGCAGTTCTTC.

The table lists this clonotype with a few counts. This chain links TRBV11-2 with TRBJ2-3; D is perhaps TRBD2 (6 bases). Trimming took off 1 base at V and 8 bases at J, with 13 bases between the two ends. Germline values: CDR1 SGHAT, CDR2 FQNNGV. The CDR3 runs 14 residues. CDR3 in DNA: TGTGCCAGCAGCTTAGGCGGGATAGTGGGTACGCAGTATTTT. Translating it yields CASSLGGIVGTQYF.

As to this clonotype: It may be a read error: a sequence one base away is much more abundant. This chain uses TRBV6-1 with TRBJ2-5; D is unclear. Looked up from germline, CDR1 is MNHNS and CDR2 is SASEGT. V was shortened by 3 bases and J by 3 bases, with 8 bases between the two germline ends. CDR3 length: 13 amino acids. The DNA for the CDR3 is TGTGCCAGCAGTGATTGGGCCAAAGAGACCCAGTACTTC. It codes for CASSDWAKETQYF.

This sequence joins TRBV29-1 and TRBJ2-5; D ambiguous. From germline, CDR1 is SQVTM and CDR2 ANQGSEA. Trimming took off 5 bases at V and 3 bases at J, with 10 bases between the two ends. This CDR3 is 12 amino acids long. In nucleotides, the CDR3 is TGCAGCGTTTCTTTGGCGAAAGAGACCCAGTACTTC. Translation gives CSVSLAKETQYF.

This clonotype was picked up many times. V gene TRBV28 combines with J gene TRBJ2-7; no clear D. The CDR3 covers 13 residues. Between the trimmed V and J ends, which lost 4 bases and 2 bases, there was a span of 9 bases. The germline gives CDR1 MDHEN, CDR2 SYDVKM. The CDR3, as DNA: TGTGCCAGCAGTTCCGTGAATACCTACGAGCAGTACTTC. This codes for CASSSVNTYEQYF. Combining the CDR3 with reference TRBV28 and TRBJ2-7 gives the whole variable domain DVKVTQSSRYLVKRTGEKVFLECVQDMDHENMFWYRQDPGLGLRLIYFSYDVKMKEKGDIPEGYSVSREKKERFSLILESASTNQTSMYLCASSSVNTYEQYFGPGTRLTVT.